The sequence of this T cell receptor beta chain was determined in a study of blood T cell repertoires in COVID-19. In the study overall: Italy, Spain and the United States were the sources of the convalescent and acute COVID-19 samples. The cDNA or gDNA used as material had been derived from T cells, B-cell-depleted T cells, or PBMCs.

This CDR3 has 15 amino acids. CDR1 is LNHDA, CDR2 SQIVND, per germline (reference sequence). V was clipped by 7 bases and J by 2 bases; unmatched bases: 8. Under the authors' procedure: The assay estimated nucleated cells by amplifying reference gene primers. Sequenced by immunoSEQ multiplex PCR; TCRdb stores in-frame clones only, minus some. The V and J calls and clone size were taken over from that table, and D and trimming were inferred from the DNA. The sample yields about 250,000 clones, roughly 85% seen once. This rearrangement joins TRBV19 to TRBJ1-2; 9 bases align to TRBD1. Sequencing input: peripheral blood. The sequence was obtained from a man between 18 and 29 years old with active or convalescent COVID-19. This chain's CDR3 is CASNGPGQGNYGYTF. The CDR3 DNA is TGTGCCAGTAACGGGCCCGGACAGGGGAACTATGGCTACACCTTC.